This T cell receptor beta chain was recorded in a study of blood T cells in healthy people across ages. For the second PCR, which ran for about 7 to 11 cycles, a sample-barcoded 5' primer and a J-beta primer mix were used. TCRdb re-analysed the 5' RACE reads in MiXCR, keeping a single row per CDR3 protein. The table includes more than 650,000 distinct CDR3 sequences, about 24% detected once. Caucasian individuals from Russia who were healthy and aged roughly 6 to 95 acted as donors. The CDR3 length is 16 residues. Germline CDR1 and CDR2: LGHNA and YSLEER. The V end was cut by 0 bases, the J end by 6 bases, with 17 bases between.

The chain uses TRBV4-3 and TRBJ1-2; tentatively, D is TRBD1 (6 bases). The sequence derives from a man between 65 and 85 years old in good health. The sequenced sample was blood. The CDR3, as DNA: TGCGCCAGCAGCCAAGATTTGGATATGGGGGCGAATGGCTACACCTTC. The encoded protein is CASSQDLDMGANGYTF.